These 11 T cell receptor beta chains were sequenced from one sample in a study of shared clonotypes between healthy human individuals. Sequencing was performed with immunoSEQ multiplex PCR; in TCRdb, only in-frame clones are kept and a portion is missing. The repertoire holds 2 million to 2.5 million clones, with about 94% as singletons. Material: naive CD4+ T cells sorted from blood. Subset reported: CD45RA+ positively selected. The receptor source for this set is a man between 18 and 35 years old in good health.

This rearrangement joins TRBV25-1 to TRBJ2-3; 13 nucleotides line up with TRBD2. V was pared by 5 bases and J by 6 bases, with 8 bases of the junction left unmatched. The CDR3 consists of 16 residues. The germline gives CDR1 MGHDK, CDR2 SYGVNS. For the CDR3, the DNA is TGTGCCAGCAGTCCGCGGACTAGCGGGAGAGGGGATACGCAGTATTTT. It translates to CASSPRTSGRGDTQYF.

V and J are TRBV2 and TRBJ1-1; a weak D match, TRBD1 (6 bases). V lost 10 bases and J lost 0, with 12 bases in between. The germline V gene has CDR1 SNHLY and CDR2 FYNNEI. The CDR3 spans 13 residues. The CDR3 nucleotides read TGTGCCACCCATACAGGGATGAACACTGAAGCTTTCTTT. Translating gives CATHTGMNTEAFF.

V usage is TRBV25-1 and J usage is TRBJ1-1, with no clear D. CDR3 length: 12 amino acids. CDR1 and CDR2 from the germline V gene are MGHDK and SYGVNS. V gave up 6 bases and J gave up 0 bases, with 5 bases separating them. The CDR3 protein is CASRSLNTEAFF. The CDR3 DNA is TGTGCCAGCAGATCATTGAACACTGAAGCTTTCTTT.

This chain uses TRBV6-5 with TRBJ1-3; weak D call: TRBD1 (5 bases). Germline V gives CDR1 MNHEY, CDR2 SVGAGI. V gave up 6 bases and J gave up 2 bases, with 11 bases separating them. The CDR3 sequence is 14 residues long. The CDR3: CASSRGGPGNTIYF. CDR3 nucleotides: TGTGCCAGCAGCCGTGGGGGACCTGGAAACACCATATATTTT.

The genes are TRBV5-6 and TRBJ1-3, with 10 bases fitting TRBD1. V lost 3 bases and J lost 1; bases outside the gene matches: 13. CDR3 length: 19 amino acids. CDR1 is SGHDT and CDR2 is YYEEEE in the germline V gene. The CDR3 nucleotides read TGTGCCAGCAGCTCCGTACGGGGACAGGGGACAATTTCTGGAAACACCATATATTTT. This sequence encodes CASSSVRGQGTISGNTIYF.

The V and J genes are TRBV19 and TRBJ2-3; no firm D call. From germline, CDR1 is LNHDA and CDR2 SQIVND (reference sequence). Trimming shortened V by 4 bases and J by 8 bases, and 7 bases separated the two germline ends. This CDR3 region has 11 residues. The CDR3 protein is CASSTGSTQYF. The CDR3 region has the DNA TGTGCCAGTAGTACCGGAAGTACGCAGTATTTT.

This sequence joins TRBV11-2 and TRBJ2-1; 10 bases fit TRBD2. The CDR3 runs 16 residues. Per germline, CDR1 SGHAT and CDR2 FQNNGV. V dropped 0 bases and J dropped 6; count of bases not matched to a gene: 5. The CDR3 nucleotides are TGTGCCAGCAGCTTAGAGTCGGTAGCGGGAGGCAATGAGCAGTTCTTC. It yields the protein CASSLESVAGGNEQFF.

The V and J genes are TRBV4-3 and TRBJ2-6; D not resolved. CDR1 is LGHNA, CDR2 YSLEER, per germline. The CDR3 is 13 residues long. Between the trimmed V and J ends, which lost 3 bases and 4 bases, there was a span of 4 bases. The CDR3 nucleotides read TGCGCCAGCAGCCAGACGGGGGCCAACGTCCTGACTTTC. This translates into CASSQTGANVLTF.

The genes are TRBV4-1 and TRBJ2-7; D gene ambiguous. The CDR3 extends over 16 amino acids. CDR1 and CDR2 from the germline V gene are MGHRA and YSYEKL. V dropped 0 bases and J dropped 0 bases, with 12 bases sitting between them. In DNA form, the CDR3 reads TGCGCCAGCAGCCAAGAGAGGATCCCTAGCTCCTACGAGCAGTACTTC. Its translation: CASSQERIPSSYEQYF.

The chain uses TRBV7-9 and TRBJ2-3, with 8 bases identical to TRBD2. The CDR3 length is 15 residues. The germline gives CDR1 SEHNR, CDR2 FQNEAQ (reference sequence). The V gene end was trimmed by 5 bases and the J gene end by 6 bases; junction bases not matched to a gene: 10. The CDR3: CASSPGSGGGDTQYF. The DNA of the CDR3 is TGTGCCAGCAGCCCGGGGAGCGGGGGCGGGGATACGCAGTATTTT.

The CDR3 DNA reads TGTGCCAGCTCACCACTCGGGACAGGGGCGACCTACAATGAGCAGTTCTTC. Translated, it gives CASSPLGTGATYNEQFF. The V call is TRBV18, the J call TRBJ2-1, with 10 bases matching TRBD1. V dropped 1 base and J dropped 2; count of bases not matched to a gene: 5. CDR1 is KGHSH and CDR2 is LQKENI in the germline V gene. The CDR3 consists of 17 residues.